This T cell receptor beta chain was observed in a study of CD8 T cells in Susac syndrome. Random hexamers were used to reverse transcribe an amount of roughly 0.45 to 1 ug RNA. TCRdb reprocessed the immunoSEQ multiplex PCR reads with MiXCR, giving one entry per CDR3 protein. The table shows roughly 80,000 distinct CDR3 sequences, with around 94% occurring only once. This clonotype was observed once. The CDR3 spans 14 residues. Unmatched junction bases numbered 12, after V lost 10 bases and J lost 4 bases. Looked up from germline, CDR1 is SEHNR and CDR2 is FQNEAQ (reference sequence). The specimen sequenced was CD8+ T cells from PBMCs. This sequence joins TRBV7-9 and TRBJ1-2, with 7 bases aligning to TRBD1. The origin of this receptor is a human donor in good health. The CDR3 nucleotides read TGTGCCACAACAGGGGATTCGGTACGCTATGGCTACACCTTC. Its translation: CATTGDSVRYGYTF.